This T cell receptor beta chain derives from a study of glioma-infiltrating T cells after dendritic cell vaccination. Looking at the study overall: Dendritic cells derived from monocytes and pulsed with autologous tumor lysate formed the vaccine. Dendritic cell vaccine was injected intradermally three times, biweekly.

About this clone: Antigen specificity is unknown.

Study results and limitations: Survival was not directly related to TCR clonality in these patients. Few patients contributed both blood and tumor specimens.

Assay used: immunoSEQ multiplex PCR; TCRdb lists only in-frame clones, some missing. The table includes roughly 52,000 clones, 85% detected once. The trim removed 4 bases at V and 4 bases at J, leaving 10 bases unmatched. CDR1 is SGHNT, CDR2 YYREEE, per germline (reference sequence). The CDR3 extends over 18 amino acids. This material consisted of blood, taken before dendritic cell vaccination. This clonotype was sampled from a human donor with glioblastoma. The rearrangement joins TRBV5-4 to TRBJ2-1; 14 nucleotides line up with TRBD2. The CDR3: CASSAGLAGGITYNEQFF. The DNA of the CDR3 is TGTGCCAGCAGCGCCGGACTAGCGGGAGGCATAACGTACAATGAGCAGTTCTTC.